This T cell receptor (beta chain) was recorded in a study of blood T cell repertoires in COVID-19. Study context: The samples span acute and convalescent COVID-19 from the United States, Italy and Spain. PBMCs, B-cell-depleted T cells, or T cells were the source of the cDNA or gDNA that made up the material.

This clone was detected only a few times. Study processing details: Amplified reference gene primers provided the basis for estimating nucleated cell counts. Some clones are missing from TCRdb's copy, which holds only in-frame ones; the method was immunoSEQ multiplex PCR. V and J calls and clone size are as listed in that table; D and trimming were resolved from the DNA. In the table there are around 100,000 clones, just under 85% of which are singletons. The CDR3 runs 11 residues. The germline V and J ends were trimmed by 5 bases and 4 bases, with 6 bases remaining between them. Per the germline V gene, CDR1 is MDHEN and CDR2 is SYDVKM.

The source is a man in his forties or fifties with active or convalescent COVID-19. Material for sequencing was peripheral blood. This rearrangement joins TRBV28 to TRBJ2-7; D is undetermined. CDR3 region: CASSLFYEQYF. CDR3 coding DNA: TGTGCCAGCAGTCTTTTTTACGAGCAGTACTTC.